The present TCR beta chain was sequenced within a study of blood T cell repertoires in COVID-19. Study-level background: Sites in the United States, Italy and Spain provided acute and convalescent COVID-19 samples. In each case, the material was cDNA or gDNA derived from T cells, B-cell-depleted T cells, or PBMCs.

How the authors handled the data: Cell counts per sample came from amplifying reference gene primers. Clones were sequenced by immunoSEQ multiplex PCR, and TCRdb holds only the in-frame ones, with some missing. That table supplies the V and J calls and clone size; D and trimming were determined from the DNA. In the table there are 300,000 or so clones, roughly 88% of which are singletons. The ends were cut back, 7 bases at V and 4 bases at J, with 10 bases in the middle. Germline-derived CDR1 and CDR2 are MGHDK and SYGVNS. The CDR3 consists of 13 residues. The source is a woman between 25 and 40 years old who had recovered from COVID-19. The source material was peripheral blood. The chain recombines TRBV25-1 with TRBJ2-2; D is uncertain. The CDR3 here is CASNRPSTGELFF. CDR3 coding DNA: TGTGCCAGCAACAGACCTTCCACCGGGGAGCTGTTTTTT.